The rows below give T cell receptor beta chains drawn from one sample of a study of T cell responses to AZD1222 COVID-19 vaccine. Assay used: immunoSEQ multiplex PCR; TCRdb lists only in-frame clones, some missing. The sample has about 140,000 clones, about 93% seen once. The material sequenced was peripheral blood, taken 28 days after the second AZD1222 dose. These receptors all stem from an adult who received the AZD1222 COVID-19 vaccine. Both conserved end residues are part of each CDR3. The order of the fields is clone size, D gene, V gene, J gene, CDR3 protein, CDR3 DNA. A D gene is named only where the DNA matches it firmly. The size field is filled for only some rows; it gives once, few, many or a size class.

clone_size: .
d_call: TRBD2
v_call: TRBV5-4
j_call: TRBJ2-5
cdr3_aa: CASSRLAGRKQETQYF
cdr3_nt: TGTGCCAGCAGCCGCCTAGCGGGGCGGAAACAAGAGACCCAGTACTTC

clone_size: .
d_call: .
v_call: TRBV5-1
j_call: TRBJ1-3
cdr3_aa: CASSLTGYGNTIYF
cdr3_nt: TGCGCCAGCAGCTTGACCGGGTATGGAAACACCATATATTTT

clone_size: .
d_call: .
v_call: TRBV24-1
j_call: TRBJ1-4
cdr3_aa: CATSDWQNEKLFF
cdr3_nt: TGTGCCACCAGTGACTGGCAGAATGAAAAACTGTTTTTT

clone_size: .
d_call: .
v_call: TRBV7-2
j_call: TRBJ2-7
cdr3_aa: CASSLASPSYEQYF
cdr3_nt: TGTGCCAGCAGCTTAGCGAGCCCCTCCTACGAGCAGTACTTC

clone_size: .
d_call: .
v_call: TRBV5-1
j_call: TRBJ2-3
cdr3_aa: CASSLYLTSDTDTQYF
cdr3_nt: TGCGCCAGCAGCTTGTATTTAACCTCGGACACAGATACGCAGTATTTT

clone_size: .
d_call: .
v_call: TRBV7-2
j_call: TRBJ2-1
cdr3_aa: CASSLNQADEQFF
cdr3_nt: TGTGCCAGCAGCTTAAATCAGGCCGACGAGCAGTTCTTC

clone_size: few
d_call: .
v_call: TRBV3-1/TRBV3-2
j_call: TRBJ1-1
cdr3_aa: CASSLEQGANTEAFF
cdr3_nt: TGTGCCAGCAGCCTGGAACAGGGAGCGAACACTGAAGCTTTCTTT

clone_size: .
d_call: .
v_call: TRBV20-1
j_call: TRBJ1-3
cdr3_aa: CSASNTLLSGNTIYF
cdr3_nt: TGCAGTGCTAGTAATACCCTGCTCTCTGGAAACACCATATATTTT

clone_size: .
d_call: TRBD1
v_call: TRBV14
j_call: TRBJ1-2
cdr3_aa: CASSRTGTHYGYTF
cdr3_nt: TGTGCCAGCAGCCGGACAGGAACCCACTATGGCTACACCTTC

clone_size: .
d_call: .
v_call: TRBV19
j_call: TRBJ1-1
cdr3_aa: CASSDDRLSGAFF
cdr3_nt: TGTGCCAGTAGTGATGACAGGTTAAGCGGAGCTTTCTTT

clone_size: .
d_call: .
v_call: TRBV11-3
j_call: TRBJ2-5
cdr3_aa: CASSFPLETQYF
cdr3_nt: TGTGCCAGCAGCTTTCCTCTAGAGACCCAGTACTTC

clone_size: .
d_call: .
v_call: TRBV6-5
j_call: TRBJ1-2
cdr3_aa: CASSYANRDGYTF
cdr3_nt: TGTGCCAGCAGTTACGCAAACAGGGATGGCTACACCTTC

clone_size: .
d_call: .
v_call: TRBV6-2/TRBV6-3
j_call: TRBJ2-2
cdr3_aa: CASSQRGNTGELFF
cdr3_nt: TGTGCCAGCAGTCAACGGGGGAACACCGGGGAGCTGTTTTTT

clone_size: .
d_call: .
v_call: TRBV28
j_call: TRBJ1-2
cdr3_aa: CASSFGDGRWGGGSNYGYTF
cdr3_nt: TGTGCCAGCAGTTTCGGGGATGGTCGATGGGGTGGAGGGTCTAACTATGGCTACACCTTC

clone_size: .
d_call: TRBD1
v_call: TRBV14
j_call: TRBJ2-5
cdr3_aa: CASSLYRGAILETQYF
cdr3_nt: TGTGCCAGCAGCTTATACAGGGGCGCTATCTTAGAGACCCAGTACTTC

clone_size: .
d_call: .
v_call: TRBV10-3
j_call: TRBJ1-1
cdr3_aa: CAISDWVKLRGEAFF
cdr3_nt: TGTGCCATCAGTGATTGGGTGAAATTGAGGGGTGAAGCTTTCTTT

clone_size: once
d_call: TRBD2
v_call: TRBV7-3
j_call: TRBJ2-2
cdr3_aa: CASSFLPGLANTGELFF
cdr3_nt: TGTGCCAGCAGCTTCCTTCCGGGACTAGCTAACACCGGGGAGCTGTTTTTT

clone_size: .
d_call: TRBD1
v_call: TRBV3-1/TRBV3-2
j_call: TRBJ1-2
cdr3_aa: CASSQEGQEGDYGYTF
cdr3_nt: TGTGCCAGCAGCCAAGAGGGACAGGAAGGAGACTATGGCTACACCTTC